The next 32 T cell receptor beta chains were all read from a single sample in a study of blood T cell repertoires in COVID-19. Assay: immunoSEQ multiplex PCR; the TCRdb copy retains only in-frame clones and omits some. The sample records under 300,000 clones, around 85% being singletons. Sequenced material: peripheral blood. The receptors shown here come from a woman aged 70-85 years with acute or convalescent COVID-19.

In the case of this clone: The sample carries other DNA sequences with the same CDR3. The V gene is TRBV11-2, the J gene TRBJ1-1, with D unresolved. V lost 1 base, J lost 1 base, and 7 bases lay in between. CDR1 is SGHAT and CDR2 is FQNNGV in the germline V gene. The length of the CDR3 is 14 residues. The DNA for the CDR3 is TGTGCCAGCAGCTTAGGCCCGGGGAACACTGAAGCTTTCTTT. The encoded protein is CASSLGPGNTEAFF.

The V call is TRBV19, the J call TRBJ1-1; tentative D call: TRBD1 (6 bases). Trimming removed 7 bases from V and 6 bases from J, with 24 bases in between. CDR1 LNHDA and CDR2 SQIVND come from the germline V gene (reference sequence). CDR3 size: 16 residues. The CDR3, as DNA: TGTGCCAGTACCAATTCTCGGGGGAGGGACACTGCTGAAGCTTTCTTT. As protein: CASTNSRGRDTAEAFF.

This rearrangement joins TRBV7-9 to TRBJ1-2; D possibly corresponds to TRBD1 (5 bases). The V end was cut by 1 base, the J end by 0 bases, with 12 bases between. This CDR3 has 16 amino acids. The germline V gene has CDR1 SEHNR and CDR2 FQNEAQ (reference sequence). CDR3 sequence (DNA): TGTGCCAGCAGCTTAGGCGGGATGACAGCTAACTATGGCTACACCTTC. Encoded protein: CASSLGGMTANYGYTF.

This clone was detected only a few times. The chain is built from TRBV12-5 and TRBJ1-5; 8 bases are shared with TRBD1. The CDR3 sequence is 14 residues long. The junction had 7 bases not matched to a gene; V was cut back by 5 bases and J by 7 bases. CDR1 is LGHNT and CDR2 is FRNRAP in the germline V gene. The CDR3 protein is CASGTGQGSQPQHF. The CDR3 DNA sequence: TGTGCTAGTGGTACCGGACAGGGCTCACAGCCCCAGCATTTT.

This chain connects TRBV12-3 or TRBV12-4 to TRBJ2-7; D not resolved. With 2 bases removed from V and 4 bases from J, the gap between germline ends came to 6 bases. The CDR3 has 12 residues. CDR3 DNA: TGTGCCAGCAGTTTATCGCGGTACGAGCAGTACTTC. The encoded protein is CASSLSRYEQYF.

The gene calls are TRBV5-6 and TRBJ1-1; D not certain. The germline V gene encodes CDR1 SGHDT and CDR2 YYEEEE. The germline V and J ends were trimmed by 2 bases and 11 bases, with 10 bases remaining between them. This CDR3 has 11 residues. CDR3 protein: CASSFGPGAFF. In nucleotides, the CDR3 is TGTGCCAGCAGCTTTGGCCCGGGGGCTTTCTTT. The whole variable domain, remainder taken from reference TRBV5-6 and TRBJ1-1, is DAGVTQSPTHLIKTRGQQVTLRCSPKSGHDTVSWYQQALGQGPQFIFQYYEEEERQRGNFPDRFSGHQFPNYSSELNVNALLLGDSALYLCASSFGPGAFFGQGTRLTVV.

The CDR3 loop reads CASSFETGAVTGELFF. In nucleotides, the CDR3 is TGTGCCAGTAGTTTCGAGACAGGGGCAGTCACCGGGGAGCTGTTTTTT. The chain carries TRBV19 and TRBJ2-2, with TRBD1 matching over 8 bases. V lost 5 bases and J lost 4; bases outside the gene matches: 9. This CDR3 comprises 16 residues. Germline V gene sequence: CDR1 LNHDA, CDR2 SQIVND (reference sequence).

The chain couples TRBV7-6 to TRBJ2-3, with 11 positions matching TRBD2. Germline CDR1 SGHVS, CDR2 FNYEAQ. CDR3 length: 17 amino acids. V gave up 5 bases and J gave up 8 bases; unmatched junction bases: 15. For the CDR3, the DNA is TGTGCCAGCAGCCGTTACTTTACTAGCGGGGGAGCGGGTACGCAGTATTTT. Translating gives CASSRYFTSGGAGTQYF.

The chain carries TRBV3-1 (or the pseudogene TRBV3-2) and TRBJ1-1; tentatively, D is TRBD1 (6 bases). Germline assignment: CDR1 LGHDT and CDR2 YNNKEL (reference sequence). V lost 5 bases to trimming and J lost 7 bases, with 23 bases between them. The CDR3 consists of 16 residues. The chain's CDR3 is CASSARDTRGNFEAFF. Written as DNA, the CDR3 is TGTGCCAGCAGCGCCCGGGACACACGAGGCAACTTTGAAGCTTTCTTT.

This chain's CDR3 is CAWAGSSTYEQYF. In nucleotides, the CDR3 is TGTGCCTGGGCAGGCAGTTCTACCTACGAGCAGTACTTC. The chain links TRBV30 to TRBJ2-7; D unclear. V was cut by 5 bases and J by 2 bases, with 13 bases left in between. Germline V gene lookup returns CDR1 GTSNPN and CDR2 SVGIG (reference sequence). This CDR3 has 13 residues.

This chain uses TRBV19 with TRBJ2-7; TRBD1 is a possible D gene (6 bases). The CDR3 has 11 residues. The V and J ends lost 2 bases and 7 bases respectively, with 6 bases between them. The V gene's germline CDR1 is LNHDA and CDR2 SQIVND (reference sequence). CDR3 sequence: CASSIRGEQYF. DNA of the CDR3: TGTGCCAGTAGTATAAGGGGGGAGCAGTACTTC.

The chain uses TRBV5-6 and TRBJ2-2; a weak D match, TRBD2 (6 bases). The germline V gene encodes CDR1 SGHDT and CDR2 YYEEEE. The CDR3 has 13 residues. Trimming took off 5 bases at V and 7 bases at J, with 12 bases between the two ends. The CDR3 DNA reads as TGTGCCAGCAGGGCGGGGTTGGACGGGGAGCTGTTTTTT. Translation: CASRAGLDGELFF.

The V call is TRBV11-2, the J call TRBJ2-3; D is uncertain. CDR1 SGHAT and CDR2 FQNNGV come from the germline V gene. Between the trimmed V and J ends, which lost 1 base and 0 bases, there was a span of 11 bases. The length of the CDR3 is 16 residues. The CDR3 here is CASSLGLHHSTDTQYF. DNA of the CDR3: TGTGCCAGCAGCTTAGGGCTCCACCATAGCACAGATACGCAGTATTTT.

The chain is built from TRBV19 and TRBJ1-1; D is undetermined. Trimming left V 7 bases short and J 1 base short, with 10 bases between. This CDR3 region has 13 residues. CDR1 LNHDA and CDR2 SQIVND come from the germline V gene (reference sequence). The chain's CDR3 is CASKFEGNTEAFF. In nucleotides, the CDR3 is TGTGCCAGTAAGTTTGAGGGGAACACTGAAGCTTTCTTT.

The chain uses TRBV20-1 and TRBJ1-4; weak D call: TRBD1 (5 bases). From germline, CDR1 is DFQATT and CDR2 SNEGSKA (reference sequence). The CDR3 runs 14 residues. The germline V and J ends were trimmed by 3 bases and 8 bases, with 16 bases remaining between them. DNA for the CDR3: TGCAGTGCTAGTCCGGGACTAGTGAGGGAAAAACTGTTTTTT. It is translated as CSASPGLVREKLFF.

This sequence joins TRBV7-7 and TRBJ2-5; 8 positions agree with TRBD1. The V gene's germline CDR1 is SSHAT and CDR2 FNYEAQ (reference sequence). Trimming removed 5 bases from V and 5 bases from J; junction bases left unmatched: 7. The CDR3 sequence is 14 residues long. The CDR3 reads CASSRTGFEETQYF. DNA for the CDR3: TGTGCCAGCAGCAGGACAGGGTTCGAGGAGACCCAGTACTTC.

The chain employs TRBV27 and TRBJ1-1; the D gene is possibly TRBD1 (5 bases). Trimming pared 5 bases from V and 4 bases from J, leaving 17 bases between. The CDR3 extends over 15 amino acids. Germline V CDR1 and CDR2: MNHEY, SMNVEV (reference sequence). CDR3 sequence (DNA): TGTGCCAGCAGTCCTATGGGGGGTACGCTCACTGAAGCTTTCTTT. This gives the protein CASSPMGGTLTEAFF.

This sequence joins TRBV21-1 and TRBJ1-5. TRBV21-1 is a documented pseudogene. This CDR3 has 16 amino acids. The CDR3 DNA sequence: TGTGCCAGCATGTCGGGGGGGCTATGGGTCAATCAGCCCCAGCATTTT. It yields the protein CASMSGGLWVNQPQHF.

J is TRBJ1-2 and V is TRBV6-5; 10 bases agree with TRBD1. The CDR3 consists of 14 residues. In germline, CDR1 is MNHEY, CDR2 SVGAGI. V was pared by 5 bases and J by 7 bases, with 7 bases of the junction left unmatched. The CDR3 coding sequence is TGTGCCAGCAGTCCCGGGACAGGGGTTGGTGGCTACACCTTC. Translation: CASSPGTGVGGYTF.

The V call is TRBV20-1, the J call TRBJ1-2, with a weak D call TRBD1 (5 bases). This CDR3 region has 16 residues. The V gene lost 3 bases and the J gene lost 2 bases, with 19 bases spanning the gap. CDR1 and CDR2 from the germline V gene are DFQATT and SNEGSKA (reference sequence). CDR3: CSASSTVGGGNYGYTF. CDR3 nucleotides: TGCAGTGCTAGTTCTACCGTCGGCGGGGGAAACTATGGCTACACCTTC.

This rearrangement joins TRBV5-6 to TRBJ2-5; tentatively, D is TRBD1 (5 bases). The CDR3 is 12 residues long. V lost 6 bases, J lost 7 bases, and 13 bases lay in between. Germline CDR1 is SGHDT and CDR2 is YYEEEE. Here the CDR3 reads CASTWDQGTQYF. The CDR3 DNA follows: TGTGCCAGCACCTGGGATCAGGGGACCCAGTACTTC. Using reference TRBV5-6 and TRBJ2-5 for the parts outside the CDR3, the full variable domain is DAGVTQSPTHLIKTRGQQVTLRCSPKSGHDTVSWYQQALGQGPQFIFQYYEEEERQRGNFPDRFSGHQFPNYSSELNVNALLLGDSALYLCASTWDQGTQYFGPGTRLLVL.

This rearrangement joins TRBV7-3 to TRBJ2-7; D not resolved. Germline V gene lookup returns CDR1 SGHTA and CDR2 FQGTGA. Trimming pared 1 base from V and 6 bases from J, leaving 13 bases between. The CDR3 is 14 residues long. CDR3 sequence (DNA): TGTGCCAGCAGCTTAAACCGACAATCTCTCGAGCAGTACTTC. This translates into CASSLNRQSLEQYF.

The rearrangement links TRBV5-4 to TRBJ2-1; a weak D match, TRBD2 (6 bases). From germline, CDR1 is SGHNT and CDR2 YYREEE (reference sequence). CDR3 length: 15 amino acids. V was clipped by 4 bases and J by 0 bases, with 11 bases between them. In nucleotides, the CDR3 is TGTGCCAGCAGCCCCGGGGGAAGCTCCTACAATGAGCAGTTCTTC. As protein: CASSPGGSSYNEQFF.

The chain links TRBV6-5 to TRBJ2-7; 7 nucleotides line up with TRBD1. Per germline, CDR1 MNHEY and CDR2 SVGAGI. The CDR3 length is 12 residues. Trimming took 6 bases from V and 6 from J; bases not matched to a gene: 5. This chain's CDR3 is CASRLTGFEQYF. CDR3 in DNA: TGTGCCAGCAGGCTGACAGGGTTCGAGCAGTACTTC.

The chain links TRBV7-9 to TRBJ1-5; possibly TRBD1 for D (6 bases). V was trimmed by 5 bases and J by 9 bases, leaving 11 bases between them. Germline CDR1 and CDR2: SEHNR and FQNEAQ (reference sequence). CDR3 size: 12 residues. The CDR3: CASSRDIWPQHF. Written as DNA, the CDR3 is TGTGCCAGCAGCCGGGACATTTGGCCCCAGCATTTT. The variable domain in full, with the rest retrieved from reference TRBV7-9 and TRBJ1-5, is DTGVSQNPRHKITKRGQNVTFRCDPISEHNRLYWYRQTLGQGPEFLTYFQNEAQLEKSRLLSDRFSAERPKGSFSTLEIQRTEQGDSAMYLCASSRDIWPQHFGDGTRLSIL.

The genes are TRBV5-5 and TRBJ1-5, with a tentative D call TRBD1 (5 bases). V lost 3 bases to trimming and J lost 3 bases, with 7 bases between them. The CDR3 is 13 residues long. Germline CDR1 is SGHKS and CDR2 is YYEKEE (reference sequence). CDR3 bases: TGTGCCAGCAGCTGGGGCCCCAATCAGCCCCAGCATTTT. Its translation: CASSWGPNQPQHF. The variable domain in full, completed from reference TRBV5-5 and TRBJ1-5, reads DAGVTQSPTHLIKTRGQQVTLRCSPISGHKSVSWYQQVLGQGPQFIFQYYEKEERGRGNFPDRFSARQFPNYSSELNVNALLLGDSALYLCASSWGPNQPQHFGDGTRLSIL.

This clone has a handful of counts. The chain uses TRBV19 and TRBJ2-1; no reliable D call. Trimming stripped 2 bases from V and 5 bases from J, with 13 bases between. The CDR3 extends over 15 amino acids. Germline values: CDR1 LNHDA, CDR2 SQIVND (reference sequence). The CDR3 loop reads CASSIFLTVDNEQFF. The DNA for the CDR3 is TGTGCCAGTAGTATATTTCTCACGGTCGACAATGAGCAGTTCTTC.

V gene TRBV10-1 combines with J gene TRBJ2-7; TRBD2 might be the D (6 bases). V was shortened by 2 bases and J by 0 bases, with 8 bases between the two germline ends. The CDR3 extends over 14 amino acids. The germline gives CDR1 WNHNN, CDR2 SYGVQD (reference sequence). CDR3 in DNA: TGCGCCAGCAGTGAGGGGGGGAGCTCCTACGAGCAGTACTTC. Translated, it gives CASSEGGSSYEQYF.

About this clone: Different DNA sequences within this sample yield the same CDR3. This chain connects TRBV5-1 to TRBJ2-5, with unresolved D. CDR3 length equals 12 residues. CDR1 is SGHRS, CDR2 YFSETQ, per germline. Trimming stripped 4 bases from V and 4 bases from J, with 8 bases between. CDR3 sequence reads: CASSPRRETQYF. As DNA, the CDR3 is TGCGCCAGCAGCCCCAGGCGAGAGACCCAGTACTTC.

This clone was observed once. The chain employs TRBV5-1 and TRBJ2-2; 11 nucleotides match TRBD1. Germline V gene sequence: CDR1 SGHRS, CDR2 YFSETQ. V was pared by 4 bases and J by 6 bases, with 5 bases of the junction left unmatched. The CDR3 contains 15 residues. The chain's CDR3 is CASSKDRGQAGELFF. For the CDR3, the DNA is TGCGCCAGCAGCAAGGACAGGGGGCAGGCCGGGGAGCTGTTTTTT.

The chain has TRBV9 and TRBJ2-5; 9 bases agree with TRBD2. The CDR3 has 16 residues. V shed 0 bases, J shed 1 base, and the junction held 4 bases outside the gene matches. Germline CDR1 SGDLS, CDR2 YYNGEE. The CDR3 region is CASSVAPAGGQETQYF. The DNA of the CDR3 is TGTGCCAGCAGCGTAGCTCCAGCGGGGGGCCAAGAGACCCAGTACTTC.

V gene TRBV2 combines with J gene TRBJ2-2, with 7 bases that match TRBD1. Per the germline V gene, CDR1 is SNHLY and CDR2 is FYNNEI. This CDR3 is built from 18 residues. Germline trimming cut 4 bases from V and 0 bases from J; bases unmatched to any gene: 11. DNA of the CDR3: TGTGCCAGCAGTGCCGGACTCGGGACAGACGCGAACACCGGGGAGCTGTTTTTT. Its translation is CASSAGLGTDANTGELFF.